This T cell receptor (beta chain) was captured in a study of blood T cells in healthy people across ages. Next came a second PCR, run for about 6 to 11 cycles, which used a sample-barcoded 5' primer along with a J-beta primer mix. Using its own MiXCR run on the 5' RACE reads, TCRdb lists one record per CDR3 protein. The table shows roughly 500,000 distinct CDR3 sequences, with 27% occurring only once. Trimming removed 4 bases from V and 4 bases from J, with 10 bases in between. CDR1 SEHNR and CDR2 FQNEAQ come from the germline V gene (reference sequence). This CDR3 is 13 amino acids long. This clonotype was seen more than once but under ten times.

This clonotype originated in a woman in her seventies in good health. The chain recombines TRBV7-9 with TRBJ1-2; no definite D call. Sequenced material: blood. This CDR3 is CASSSALFYGYTF. The DNA for the CDR3 is TGTGCCAGCAGCTCCGCGCTATTCTATGGCTACACCTTC.